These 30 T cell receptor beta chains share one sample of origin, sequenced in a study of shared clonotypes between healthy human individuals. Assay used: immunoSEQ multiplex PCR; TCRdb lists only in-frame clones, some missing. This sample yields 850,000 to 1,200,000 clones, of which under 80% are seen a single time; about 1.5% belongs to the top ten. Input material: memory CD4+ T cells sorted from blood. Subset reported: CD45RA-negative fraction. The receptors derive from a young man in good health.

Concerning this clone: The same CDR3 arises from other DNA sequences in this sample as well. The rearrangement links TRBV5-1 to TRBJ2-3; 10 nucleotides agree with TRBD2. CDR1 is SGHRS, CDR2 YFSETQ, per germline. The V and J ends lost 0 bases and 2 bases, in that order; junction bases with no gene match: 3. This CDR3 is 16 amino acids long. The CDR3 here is CASSLGTSGNTDTQYF. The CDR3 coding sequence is TGCGCCAGCAGCTTGGGGACTAGCGGAAACACAGATACGCAGTATTTT.

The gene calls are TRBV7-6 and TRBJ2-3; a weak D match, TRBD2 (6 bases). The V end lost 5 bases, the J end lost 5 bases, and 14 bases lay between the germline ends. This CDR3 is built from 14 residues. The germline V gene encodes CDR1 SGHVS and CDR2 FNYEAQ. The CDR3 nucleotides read TGTGCCAGCAGCCCAGGGACTTTAAGAGATACGCAGTATTTT. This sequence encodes CASSPGTLRDTQYF.

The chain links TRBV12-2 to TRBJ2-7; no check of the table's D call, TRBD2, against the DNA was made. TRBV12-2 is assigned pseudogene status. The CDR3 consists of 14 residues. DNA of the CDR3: TGTGCAAGTCGCTGGGGGACTACGAAATACGAGCAGTACTTC. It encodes CASRWGTTKYEQYF.

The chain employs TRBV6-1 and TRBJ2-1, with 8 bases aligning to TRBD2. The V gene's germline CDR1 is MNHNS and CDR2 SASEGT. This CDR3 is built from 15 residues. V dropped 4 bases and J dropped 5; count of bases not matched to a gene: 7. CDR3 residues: CASSAAGGRHNEQFF. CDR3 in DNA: TGTGCCAGCAGTGCCGCGGGGGGTCGCCACAATGAGCAGTTCTTC.

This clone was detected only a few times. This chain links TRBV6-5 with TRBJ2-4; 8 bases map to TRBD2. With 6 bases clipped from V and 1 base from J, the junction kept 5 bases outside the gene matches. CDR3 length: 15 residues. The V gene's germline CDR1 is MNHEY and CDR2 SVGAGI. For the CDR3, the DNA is TGTGCCAGCAGCCCGGGGGGGCTGGCCAAAAACATTCAGTACTTC. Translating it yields CASSPGGLAKNIQYF.

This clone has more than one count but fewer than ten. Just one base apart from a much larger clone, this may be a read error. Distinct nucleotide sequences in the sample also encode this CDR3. The CDR3 is CASSLNSGTDTQYF. Written as DNA, the CDR3 is TGTGCCAGCAGCTTGAATAGCGGCACAGATACGCAGTATTTT. The rearrangement links TRBV11-2 to TRBJ2-3, with a possible D match to TRBD2 (5 bases). This CDR3 spans 14 amino acids. Germline values: CDR1 SGHAT, CDR2 FQNNGV. Trimming took off 3 bases at V and 1 base at J, with 8 bases between the two ends.

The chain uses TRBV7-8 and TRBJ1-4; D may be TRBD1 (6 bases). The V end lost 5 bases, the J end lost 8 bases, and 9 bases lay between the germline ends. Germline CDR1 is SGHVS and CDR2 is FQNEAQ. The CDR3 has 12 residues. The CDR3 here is CASSQGGEKLFF. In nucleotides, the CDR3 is TGTGCCAGCAGCCAAGGGGGGGAAAAACTGTTTTTT.

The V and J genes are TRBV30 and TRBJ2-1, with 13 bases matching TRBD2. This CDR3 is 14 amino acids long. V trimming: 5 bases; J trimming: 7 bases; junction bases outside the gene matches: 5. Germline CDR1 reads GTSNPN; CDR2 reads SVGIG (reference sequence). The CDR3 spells CAWVGLAGPNEQFF. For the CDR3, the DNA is TGTGCCTGGGTGGGACTAGCGGGACCAAATGAGCAGTTCTTC.

The CDR3 coding sequence is TGTGCCATCAGTGAGTCGAACAGCCAAGAGACCCAGTACTTC. It is translated as CAISESNSQETQYF. The chain joins TRBV10-3 to TRBJ2-5, with unresolved D. The length of the CDR3 is 14 residues. V lost 0 bases to trimming and J lost 1 base, with 6 bases between them. Per germline, CDR1 ENHRY and CDR2 SYGVKD.

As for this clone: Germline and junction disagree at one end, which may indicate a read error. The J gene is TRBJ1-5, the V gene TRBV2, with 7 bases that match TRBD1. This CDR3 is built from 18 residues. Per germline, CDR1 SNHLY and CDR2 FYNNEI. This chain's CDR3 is CASSDNTGTALPYQPQHF. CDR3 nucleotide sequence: TGTGCCAGCAGTGATAATACCGGGACAGCTCTCCCCTATCAGCCCCAGCACTTT.

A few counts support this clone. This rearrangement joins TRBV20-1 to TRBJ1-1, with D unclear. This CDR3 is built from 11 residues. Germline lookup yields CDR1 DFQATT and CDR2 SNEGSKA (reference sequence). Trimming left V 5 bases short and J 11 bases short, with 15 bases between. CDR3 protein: CSAPHPSLAFF. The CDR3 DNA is TGCAGTGCTCCCCACCCATCACTGGCTTTCTTT.

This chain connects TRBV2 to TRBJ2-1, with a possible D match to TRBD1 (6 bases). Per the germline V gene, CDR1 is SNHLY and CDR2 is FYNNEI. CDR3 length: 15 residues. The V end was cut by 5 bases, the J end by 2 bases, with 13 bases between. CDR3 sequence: CASSKRQGTYNEQFF. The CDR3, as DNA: TGTGCCAGCAGTAAGAGGCAGGGGACCTACAATGAGCAGTTCTTC.

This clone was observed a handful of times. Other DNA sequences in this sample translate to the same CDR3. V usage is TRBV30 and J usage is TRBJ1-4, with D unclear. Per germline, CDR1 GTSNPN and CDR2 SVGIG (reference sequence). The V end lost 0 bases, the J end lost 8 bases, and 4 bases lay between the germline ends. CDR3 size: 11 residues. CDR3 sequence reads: CAWSVQEKLFF. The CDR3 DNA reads TGTGCCTGGAGTGTACAAGAAAAACTGTTTTTT.

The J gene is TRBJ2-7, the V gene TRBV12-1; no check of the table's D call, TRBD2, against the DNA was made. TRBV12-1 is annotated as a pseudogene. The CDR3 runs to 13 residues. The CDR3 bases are TGTGCCAGCAGCCCCACCGTTGTGGAGGAGCAGTACTTC. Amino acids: CASSPTVVEEQYF.

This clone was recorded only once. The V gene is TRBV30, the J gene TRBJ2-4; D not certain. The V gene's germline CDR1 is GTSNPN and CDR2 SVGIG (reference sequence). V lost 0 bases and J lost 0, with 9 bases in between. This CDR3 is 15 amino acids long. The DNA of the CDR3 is TGTGCCTGGAGTGTGACGACTTCAGCCAAAAACATTCAGTACTTC. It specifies CAWSVTTSAKNIQYF.

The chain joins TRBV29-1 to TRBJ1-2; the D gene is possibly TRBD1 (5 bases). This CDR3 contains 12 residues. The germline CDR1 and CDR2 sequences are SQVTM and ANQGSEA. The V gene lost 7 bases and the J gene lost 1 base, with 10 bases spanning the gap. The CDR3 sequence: CSAGGINYGYTF. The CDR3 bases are TGCAGCGCCGGGGGGATTAACTATGGCTACACCTTC.

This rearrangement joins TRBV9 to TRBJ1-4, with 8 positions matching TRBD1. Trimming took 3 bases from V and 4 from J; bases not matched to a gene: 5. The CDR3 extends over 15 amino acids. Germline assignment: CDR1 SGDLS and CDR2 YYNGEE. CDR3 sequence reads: CASSAAGGLNEKLFF. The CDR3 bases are TGTGCCAGCAGCGCCGCAGGGGGCCTTAATGAAAAACTGTTTTTT.

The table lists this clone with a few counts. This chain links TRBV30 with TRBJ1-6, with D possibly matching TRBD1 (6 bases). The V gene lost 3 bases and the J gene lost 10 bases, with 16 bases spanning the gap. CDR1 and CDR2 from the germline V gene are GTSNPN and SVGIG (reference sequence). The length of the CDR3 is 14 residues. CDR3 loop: CAWRGEQGSSPLHF. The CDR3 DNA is TGTGCCTGGAGAGGGGAACAGGGCAGCTCACCCCTCCACTTT.

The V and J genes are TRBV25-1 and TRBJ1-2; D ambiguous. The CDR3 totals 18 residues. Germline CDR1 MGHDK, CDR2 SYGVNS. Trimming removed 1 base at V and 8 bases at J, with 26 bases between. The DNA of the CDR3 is TGTGCCAGCAGTGAATGGCTGGGTCCCATCGGGCAGGATGAGGGCTACACCTTC. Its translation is CASSEWLGPIGQDEGYTF.

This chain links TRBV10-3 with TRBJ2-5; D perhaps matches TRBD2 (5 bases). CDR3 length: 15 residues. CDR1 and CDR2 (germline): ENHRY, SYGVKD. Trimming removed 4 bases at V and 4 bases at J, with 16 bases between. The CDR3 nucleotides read TGTGCCATCAGTGGAAGCGGACCCGTGGGAGAGACCCAGTACTTC. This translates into CAISGSGPVGETQYF.

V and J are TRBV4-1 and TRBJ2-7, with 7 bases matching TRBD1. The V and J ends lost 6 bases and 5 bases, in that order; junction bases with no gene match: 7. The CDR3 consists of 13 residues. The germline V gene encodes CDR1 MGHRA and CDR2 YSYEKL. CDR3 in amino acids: CASRLTGRHEQYF. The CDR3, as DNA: TGCGCCAGCAGACTGACAGGGCGCCACGAGCAGTACTTC.

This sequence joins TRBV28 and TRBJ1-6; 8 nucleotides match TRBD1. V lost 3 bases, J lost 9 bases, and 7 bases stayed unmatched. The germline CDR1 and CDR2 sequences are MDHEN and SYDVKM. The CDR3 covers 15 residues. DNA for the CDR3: TGTGCCAGCAGTTTGGCGGACAGGGTAGTTTCACCCCTCCACTTT. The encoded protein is CASSLADRVVSPLHF.

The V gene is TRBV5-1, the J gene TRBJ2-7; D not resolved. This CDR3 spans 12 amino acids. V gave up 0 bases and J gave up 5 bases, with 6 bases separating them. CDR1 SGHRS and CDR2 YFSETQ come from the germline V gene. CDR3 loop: CASSLEGNEQYF. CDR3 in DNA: TGCGCCAGCAGCTTGGAAGGGAACGAGCAGTACTTC.

CDR3 residues: CASSPGGIGSYEQYF. The CDR3 nucleotides read TGTGCCAGCAGTCCAGGGGGCATAGGCTCCTACGAGCAGTACTTC. The chain joins TRBV6-6 to TRBJ2-7; 8 positions match TRBD1. V was pared by 5 bases and J by 0 bases, with 6 bases of the junction left unmatched. The CDR3 sequence is 15 residues long. Germline-derived CDR1 and CDR2 are MNHNY and SVGAGI (reference sequence).

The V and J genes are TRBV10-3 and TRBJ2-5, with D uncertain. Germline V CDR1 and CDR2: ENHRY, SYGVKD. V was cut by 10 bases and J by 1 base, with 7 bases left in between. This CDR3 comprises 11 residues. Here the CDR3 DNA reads TGTGCCACTGGGATCCAAGAGACCCAGTACTTC. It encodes CATGIQETQYF.

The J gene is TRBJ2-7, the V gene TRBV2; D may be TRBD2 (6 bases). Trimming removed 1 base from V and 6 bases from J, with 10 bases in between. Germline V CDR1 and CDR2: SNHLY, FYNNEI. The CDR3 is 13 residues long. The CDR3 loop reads CASSEGIGGEQYF. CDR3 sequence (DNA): TGTGCCAGCAGTGAAGGGATCGGGGGCGAGCAGTACTTC.

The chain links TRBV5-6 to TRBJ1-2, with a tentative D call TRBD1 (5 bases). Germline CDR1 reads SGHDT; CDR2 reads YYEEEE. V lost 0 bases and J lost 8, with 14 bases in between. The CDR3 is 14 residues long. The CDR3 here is CASSLGTQGNGYTF. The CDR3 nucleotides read TGTGCCAGCAGCTTGGGGACCCAGGGTAACGGCTACACCTTC.

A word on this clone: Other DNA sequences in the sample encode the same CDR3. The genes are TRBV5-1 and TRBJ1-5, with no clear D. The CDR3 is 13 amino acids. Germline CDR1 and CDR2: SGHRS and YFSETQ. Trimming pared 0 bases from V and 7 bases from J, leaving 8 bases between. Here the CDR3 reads CASSLEGGQPQHF. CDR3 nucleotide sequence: TGCGCCAGCAGCTTGGAGGGTGGACAGCCCCAGCATTTT.

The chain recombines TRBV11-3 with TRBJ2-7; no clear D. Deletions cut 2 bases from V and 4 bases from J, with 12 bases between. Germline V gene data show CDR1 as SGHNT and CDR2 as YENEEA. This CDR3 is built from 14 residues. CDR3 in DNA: TGTGCCAGCAGCTTAAGCATAGCCGCTTACGAGCAGTACTTC. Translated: CASSLSIAAYEQYF.

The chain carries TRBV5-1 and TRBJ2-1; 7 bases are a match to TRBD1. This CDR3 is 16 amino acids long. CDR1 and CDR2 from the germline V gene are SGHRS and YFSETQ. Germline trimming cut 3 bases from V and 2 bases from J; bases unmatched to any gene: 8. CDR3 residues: CASSYGTVQAYNEQFF. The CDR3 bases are TGCGCCAGCAGCTACGGGACAGTTCAGGCCTACAATGAGCAGTTCTTC.